The 11 T cell receptor beta chains in this list originate from one sample, sequenced in a study of cytomegalovirus exposure and HLA in healthy donors. The study ran its PCR with 60 Vbeta and 13 Jbeta primers. TCRdb's copy holds only in-frame clones and misses some; the assay was immunoSEQ multiplex PCR. The profile shows 100,000 to 150,000 clones, about 83% of them singletons. Specimen: PBMCs. All receptors come from a young man in good health and CMV-seronegative.

For this clone: At one end the junction does not follow the germline gene, possibly because of a read error. This chain links TRBV5-4 with TRBJ1-2; the D gene is possibly TRBD1 (6 bases). The CDR3 runs to 12 residues. Germline V gives CDR1 SGHNT, CDR2 YYREEE (reference sequence). The CDR3 DNA sequence: TGTGCCAGCAGCTTGGAGGCGGAGACAGGCCTTTTC. Translation gives CASSLEAETGLF.

The rearrangement links TRBV19 to TRBJ1-2; 7 bases are shared with TRBD1. This CDR3 region has 13 residues. V shed 6 bases, J shed 2 bases, and the junction held 3 bases outside the gene matches. Per germline, CDR1 LNHDA and CDR2 SQIVND (reference sequence). CDR3 bases: TGTGCCAGTAGCCTACAGGGGAACTATGGCTACACCTTC. Its translation is CASSLQGNYGYTF.

J is TRBJ1-2 and V is TRBV6-5; TRBD1 matches at 10 bases. The CDR3 runs to 14 residues. V shed 1 base and J 5 bases; nucleotides not matched to a gene: 1. Germline CDR1 is MNHEY and CDR2 is SVGAGI. CDR3 sequence (DNA): TGTGCCAGCAGTTACTTGGGACAGGGGTATGGCTACACCTTC. It translates to CASSYLGQGYGYTF.

This chain links TRBV2 with TRBJ1-1, with 9 bases aligning to TRBD1. The germline V gene has CDR1 SNHLY and CDR2 FYNNEI. The CDR3 spans 15 residues. V lost 7 bases to trimming and J lost 1 base; unmatched junction nucleotides: 7. The CDR3 sequence: CASKGQGLSNTEAFF. CDR3 bases: TGTGCCAGCAAGGGACAGGGACTATCGAACACTGAAGCTTTCTTT.

The rearrangement joins TRBV5-1 to TRBJ1-1; 11 bases agree with TRBD1. The CDR3 length is 14 residues. Germline V gives CDR1 SGHRS, CDR2 YFSETQ. J lost 10 bases, V lost 4 bases, and 9 bases had no gene match. The CDR3 is CASSPGQGAPGAFF. The CDR3 nucleotides read TGCGCCAGCAGCCCTGGACAGGGGGCGCCTGGAGCTTTCTTT. Complete variable domain (other parts from reference TRBV5-1 and TRBJ1-1): KAGVTQTPRYLIKTRGQQVTLSCSPISGHRSVSWYQQTPGQGLQFLFEYFSETQRNKGNFPGRFSGRQFSNSRSEMNVSTLELGDSALYLCASSPGQGAPGAFFGQGTRLTVV.

This clone was seen more than once but under ten times. This chain connects TRBV28 to TRBJ1-1; D not certain. The germline V gene has CDR1 MDHEN and CDR2 SYDVKM. V lost 0 bases and J lost 1, with 6 bases in between. This CDR3 has 14 residues. DNA of the CDR3: TGTGCCAGCAGTTTATGGGAGGGGAACACTGAAGCTTTCTTT. Residues: CASSLWEGNTEAFF.

Remarks on this clone: Other DNA variants within this sample encode the same CDR3. This chain links TRBV2 with TRBJ2-5, with D hard to call. In germline, CDR1 is SNHLY, CDR2 FYNNEI. The CDR3 totals 11 residues. Between the trimmed V and J ends, which lost 5 bases and 2 bases, there was a span of 3 bases. As DNA, the CDR3 is TGTGCCAGCAGTCAACAAGAGACCCAGTACTTC. Translated: CASSQQETQYF.

This chain links TRBV2 with TRBJ2-7; possibly TRBD1 for D (5 bases). Deletions cut 6 bases from V and 3 bases from J, with 15 bases between. Germline assignment: CDR1 SNHLY and CDR2 FYNNEI. The CDR3 loop spans 14 amino acids. The CDR3 loop reads CASRDPKDNYEQYF. The CDR3 DNA sequence: TGTGCCAGCAGGGATCCGAAGGACAACTACGAGCAGTACTTC.

This chain uses TRBV27 with TRBJ2-3; TRBD2 agrees at 15 bases. The CDR3 is 16 amino acids. The J segment lost 7 bases and the V segment lost 8 bases, leaving 10 bases of the junction unmatched. The germline V gene encodes CDR1 MNHEY and CDR2 SMNVEV (reference sequence). The CDR3 here is CASARGTSGGPHTQYF. CDR3 bases: TGTGCCAGCGCCAGGGGGACTAGCGGGGGGCCGCATACGCAGTATTTT.

This clone showed up just a few times. The chain joins TRBV6-5 to TRBJ2-2; 8 nucleotides line up with TRBD1. Germline CDR1 is MNHEY and CDR2 is SVGAGI. The CDR3 sequence is 15 residues long. J lost 5 bases, V lost 2 bases, and 4 bases had no gene match. CDR3 sequence: CASSYQGAWTGELFF. The CDR3, as DNA: TGTGCCAGCAGTTACCAGGGGGCTTGGACCGGGGAGCTGTTTTTT.

This clone appeared a few times. V gene TRBV6-5 combines with J gene TRBJ2-1; 7 bases fit TRBD2. The V gene's germline CDR1 is MNHEY and CDR2 SVGAGI. V lost 8 bases and J lost 5; bases outside the gene matches: 9. The CDR3 covers 14 residues. The CDR3 DNA follows: TGTGCCAGCGCTACTAGCGTGGTCCACAATGAGCAGTTCTTC. Translation: CASATSVVHNEQFF.